The 10 T cell receptor beta chains below all came from one sample that was sequenced in a study of graft-versus-host responses after intestinal transplantation. Which antigens these TCRs recognize remains unknown. Libraries were prepared by immunoSEQ multiplex PCR; TCRdb keeps only in-frame clonotypes and omits some of them. Found here are some 84,000 clones, roughly 80% of them singletons; the top ten hold approximately 0.88%. The sequences come from unstimulated CD4+ T cells sorted from spleen or lymph node cells, collected before intestinal transplant. The source of these receptors is a human donor who received an intestinal transplant.

The rearrangement joins TRBV5-1 to TRBJ2-7; 7 nucleotides line up with TRBD1. The ends lost 2 bases at V and 4 bases at J; junction bases unmatched: 3. The CDR3 has 13 amino acids. The germline V gene encodes CDR1 SGHRS and CDR2 YFSETQ. The CDR3 spells CASSFAGGYEQYF. Written as DNA, the CDR3 is TGCGCCAGCAGCTTTGCAGGGGGATACGAGCAGTACTTC.

V usage is TRBV19 and J usage is TRBJ2-1, with 7 nucleotides matching TRBD2. This CDR3 is 17 amino acids long. V lost 4 bases to trimming and J lost 2 bases; unmatched junction nucleotides: 11. Germline V gene sequence: CDR1 LNHDA, CDR2 SQIVND (reference sequence). The CDR3 loop reads CASSSTIGLDPYNEQFF. In DNA, the CDR3 is TGTGCCAGTAGTAGCACTATTGGACTAGATCCCTACAATGAGCAGTTCTTC.

The chain recombines TRBV11-3 with TRBJ1-5, with TRBD1 matching over 7 bases. Germline V gives CDR1 SGHNT, CDR2 YENEEA. V dropped 5 bases and J dropped 2; count of bases not matched to a gene: 9. The CDR3 contains 16 residues. The CDR3 bases are TGTGCCAGCAGCCTCCCCCTAGGGGGCTGCAATCAGCCCCAGCATTTT. Protein product: CASSLPLGGCNQPQHF.

The chain carries TRBV2 and TRBJ2-3; D uncertain. Germline V gene sequence: CDR1 SNHLY, CDR2 FYNNEI. Trimming removed 3 bases at V and 2 bases at J, with 9 bases between. The CDR3 consists of 14 residues. CDR3 sequence (DNA): TGTGCCAGCAGTGACCAGCGATTCACAGATACGCAGTATTTT. Translating gives CASSDQRFTDTQYF.

This chain uses TRBV27 with TRBJ1-1; 7 bases map to TRBD1. Germline trimming cut 7 bases from V and 3 bases from J; bases unmatched to any gene: 8. Germline CDR1 is MNHEY and CDR2 is SMNVEV (reference sequence). The CDR3 sequence is 14 residues long. The CDR3 protein is CASTPGQRDTEAFF. For the CDR3, the DNA is TGTGCCAGCACTCCGGGACAGAGGGACACTGAAGCTTTCTTT.

This chain connects TRBV7-9 to TRBJ2-1; D may be TRBD1 (6 bases). Trimming took off 5 bases at V and 10 bases at J, with 18 bases between the two ends. In germline, CDR1 is SEHNR, CDR2 FQNEAQ (reference sequence). CDR3 length: 14 residues. The CDR3 loop reads CASSPGQGGTEQFF. As DNA, the CDR3 is TGTGCCAGCAGCCCCGGGCAGGGTGGGACAGAGCAGTTCTTC.

The rearrangement joins TRBV6-5 to TRBJ2-3; D might be TRBD1 (6 bases). V dropped 7 bases and J dropped 6 bases, with 17 bases sitting between them. CDR3 length: 14 residues. The germline gives CDR1 MNHEY, CDR2 SVGAGI. CDR3 in amino acids: CASTNPGVWDTQYF. The CDR3 coding sequence is TGTGCCAGCACAAACCCAGGGGTCTGGGATACGCAGTATTTT.

The V gene is TRBV6-1, the J gene TRBJ2-7; the match to TRBD1 covers 10 bases. Trimming took 8 bases from V and 0 from J; bases not matched to a gene: 7. Germline values: CDR1 MNHNS, CDR2 SASEGT. The CDR3 length is 15 residues. DNA for the CDR3: TGTGCCAGCCAGAGCAGGACAGGGGGCTCCTACGAGCAGTACTTC. It encodes CASQSRTGGSYEQYF.

The V gene is TRBV11-2, the J gene TRBJ2-7; possibly TRBD2 for D (7 bases). The V gene's germline CDR1 is SGHAT and CDR2 FQNNGV. CDR3 length: 15 amino acids. With 2 bases removed from V and 1 base from J, the gap between germline ends came to 12 bases. DNA of the CDR3: TGTGCCAGCAGCTTAAGAGGGGGGGCTTCCTACGAGCAGTACTTC. This sequence encodes CASSLRGGASYEQYF.

This clone was found a few times. This chain connects TRBV6-5 to TRBJ1-2; TRBD1 is a possible D gene (6 bases). There are 14 residues in the CDR3. V was shortened by 8 bases and J by 2 bases, with 15 bases between the two germline ends. The germline V gene has CDR1 MNHEY and CDR2 SVGAGI. The CDR3 reads CASGDLTGNYGYTF. In nucleotides, the CDR3 is TGTGCCAGCGGGGATCTAACAGGGAACTATGGCTACACCTTC.